This T cell receptor beta chain originates from a study of cytomegalovirus exposure and HLA in healthy donors. General study points: The study designated around 150 TCR beta chains cytomegalovirus-associated. Immune exposure information available was restricted to CMV serostatus. A few chains tied to CMV proved CMV antigen-specific in vitro.

A note on this clone: The antigen is not known.

Trimming took 3 bases from V and 1 from J; bases not matched to a gene: 8. Germline V gene data show CDR1 as KGHSH and CDR2 as LQKENI. The CDR3 totals 17 residues. 13 Jbeta primers and 60 Vbeta primers were used for the PCR. Generated by immunoSEQ multiplex PCR, the TCRdb table keeps only in-frame clones and is missing some. This sample has 150,000 to 200,000 clones, with about three quarters found just once. The sample was PBMCs. The clonotype comes from a woman between 40 and 50 years old in good health and CMV-seronegative. The J gene is TRBJ2-3, the V gene TRBV18, with 9 bases identical to TRBD2. CDR3 coding DNA: TGTGCCAGCTCACCCATTTTAAGGACTAGCGGCACAGATACGCAGTATTTT. It yields the protein CASSPILRTSGTDTQYF. The full variable domain, its missing parts supplied by reference TRBV18 and TRBJ2-3, is NAGVMQNPRHLVRRRGQEARLRCSPMKGHSHVYWYRQLPEEGLKFMVYLQKENIIDESGMPKERFSAEFPKEGPSILRIQQVVRGDSAAYFCASSPILRTSGTDTQYFGPGTRLTVL.